Below, one T cell receptor (beta chain) is given with its context. The antigen is not known. This record comes from a study of T cell clonotyping in hematopoietic cell transplantation. This CDR3 is built from 15 residues. Germline CDR1 reads SGHNT; CDR2 reads YYREEE (reference sequence). Trimming shortened V by 4 bases and J by 2 bases, and 12 bases separated the two germline ends. Generated by immunoSEQ multiplex PCR, the TCRdb table keeps only in-frame clones and is missing some. The sample yields tens of thousands of clones, roughly 95% seen once. Stated time point: recipient sample about 28 days before transplant, after cytoreduction. Points from the study as a whole: Recipient TCR diversity dropped after transplant; expanded clonotypes rose from day 30 to 180.

The chain is built from TRBV5-4 and TRBJ2-2; D may be TRBD2 (6 bases). The sequencing here drew on peripheral blood mononuclear cells, taken before stem cell transplant. The receptor was isolated from a man aged 35-49 years with chronic myeloid leukemia. Some clones in this sample may be carry-over from other donors' samples. CDR3 bases: TGTGCCAGCAGCCCCGGGACTTTTAACACCGGGGAGCTGTTTTTT. Translated: CASSPGTFNTGELFF.